The 12 T cell receptor beta chains presented below share a single source sample, sequenced in a study of TIL therapy for anti-PD-1-resistant metastatic lung cancer. Time point reported: pre-treatment sample, taken before nivolumab and TIL therapy. This was the immunoSEQ v3 assay. TCRdb keeps only in-frame clones here, not all; method: immunoSEQ multiplex PCR. The sample carries about 19,000 clones, 75% to 80% recorded once. The sample in question was blood, obtained at baseline. Receptor source: a person aged 25 to 80 with non-small cell lung cancer.

The gene calls are TRBV6-6 and TRBJ2-3; weak D call: TRBD2 (5 bases). The germline V gene has CDR1 MNHNY and CDR2 SVGAGI (reference sequence). V lost 6 bases and J lost 4, with 14 bases in between. There are 14 residues in the CDR3. CDR3 nucleotides: TGTGCCAGCAGACTAACTAGTGATCCAGATACGCAGTATTTT. Protein product: CASRLTSDPDTQYF.

The chain employs TRBV28 and TRBJ2-2; tentatively, D is TRBD1 or TRBD2 (6 bases each). Germline V gives CDR1 MDHEN, CDR2 SYDVKM. This CDR3 is 14 amino acids long. V dropped 7 bases and J dropped 3 bases, with 12 bases sitting between them. CDR3 loop: CASTLGGYTGELFF. For the CDR3, the DNA is TGTGCCAGCACCTTAGGGGGGTACACCGGGGAGCTGTTTTTT.

CDR3 protein: CASSFGGAAGELFF. CDR3 nucleotides: TGTGCCAGCAGTTTCGGGGGGGCGGCCGGGGAGCTGTTTTTT. The chain employs TRBV27 and TRBJ2-2; 8 nucleotides line up with TRBD2. The V gene's germline CDR1 is MNHEY and CDR2 SMNVEV (reference sequence). Trimming removed 3 bases from V and 6 bases from J; junction bases left unmatched: 3. This CDR3 is 14 amino acids long.

This chain links TRBV5-1 with TRBJ1-1, with D tentatively TRBD1 (5 bases). V was cut by 3 bases and J by 8 bases, with 14 bases left in between. This CDR3 is 13 amino acids long. CDR1 and CDR2 from the germline V gene are SGHRS and YFSETQ. The CDR3 DNA follows: TGCGCCAGCAGCTACGACAGATCCTTAGAAGCTTTCTTT. The encoded protein is CASSYDRSLEAFF.

The V and J genes are TRBV28 and TRBJ1-6; D is unresolved. Trimming pared 6 bases from V and 6 bases from J, leaving 9 bases between. Germline V lookup: CDR1 MDHEN, CDR2 SYDVKM. The CDR3 extends over 13 amino acids. The DNA for the CDR3 is TGTGCCAGCAGCCCGTGGGGTAATTCACCCCTCCACTTT. Amino acids: CASSPWGNSPLHF.

V is TRBV7-2 and J is TRBJ2-1; possibly TRBD2 for D (5 bases). Germline assignment: CDR1 SGHTA and CDR2 FQGNSA. The CDR3 is made up of 14 amino acids. The V end lost 7 bases, the J end lost 2 bases, and 12 bases lay between the germline ends. The CDR3 region is CASNPGNTYNEQFF. DNA of the CDR3: TGTGCCAGCAACCCCGGGAACACCTACAATGAGCAGTTCTTC.

This clone was observed once. J is TRBJ1-5 and V is TRBV30, with a tentative D call TRBD1 (5 bases). The CDR3 length is 13 residues. Germline CDR1 reads GTSNPN; CDR2 reads SVGIG (reference sequence). V gave up 1 base and J gave up 5 bases, with 9 bases separating them. The CDR3: CAWSEGLDQPQHF. The DNA for the CDR3 is TGTGCCTGGAGTGAGGGACTGGATCAGCCCCAGCATTTT.

The chain recombines TRBV19 with TRBJ2-1, with D maybe TRBD2 (6 bases). Germline CDR1 LNHDA, CDR2 SQIVND (reference sequence). V lost 0 bases and J lost 10, with 10 bases in between. This CDR3 spans 13 amino acids. The CDR3 DNA reads as TGTGCCAGTAGTATAGATGATCGGGAGGAGCAGTTCTTC. This sequence encodes CASSIDDREEQFF.

The rearrangement uses TRBV11-2 and TRBJ2-2; D gene uncertain. In germline, CDR1 is SGHAT, CDR2 FQNNGV. The length of the CDR3 is 14 residues. V lost 1 base, J lost 7 bases, and 10 bases lay in between. The CDR3 reads CASSLVWGIGELFF. CDR3 DNA sequence: TGTGCCAGCAGCTTAGTATGGGGAATCGGGGAGCTGTTTTTT.

The chain employs TRBV6-2 or TRBV6-3 and TRBJ2-1; no definite D call. This CDR3 is built from 11 residues. CDR1 is MNHEY, CDR2 SVGEGT, per germline. The V and J ends lost 4 bases and 7 bases respectively, with 5 bases between them. For the CDR3, the DNA is TGTGCCAGCAGTTTACGAAATGAGCAGTTCTTC. Its translation: CASSLRNEQFF.

In its sample, this clone was seen a few times. The CDR3 loop is CASSPGTVRNEQYF. For the CDR3, the DNA is TGTGCCAGTAGTCCCGGGACAGTTCGTAACGAGCAGTACTTC. The chain employs TRBV19 and TRBJ2-7, with 7 bases lining up with TRBD1. There are 14 residues in the CDR3. Germline V gene data show CDR1 as LNHDA and CDR2 as SQIVND (reference sequence). Losses at the gene ends were 5 bases for V and 5 bases for J; bases not matched to a gene: 9.

The V and J genes are TRBV3-1 (or the pseudogene TRBV3-2) and TRBJ2-6; D is unresolved. Germline CDR1 LGHDT, CDR2 YNNKEL (reference sequence). V lost 3 bases and J lost 5, with 11 bases in between. The CDR3 consists of 15 residues. CDR3 sequence (DNA): TGTGCCAGCAGCCACGGCTCGGTTAGGGCCAACGTCCTGACTTTC. This encodes CASSHGSVRANVLTF.